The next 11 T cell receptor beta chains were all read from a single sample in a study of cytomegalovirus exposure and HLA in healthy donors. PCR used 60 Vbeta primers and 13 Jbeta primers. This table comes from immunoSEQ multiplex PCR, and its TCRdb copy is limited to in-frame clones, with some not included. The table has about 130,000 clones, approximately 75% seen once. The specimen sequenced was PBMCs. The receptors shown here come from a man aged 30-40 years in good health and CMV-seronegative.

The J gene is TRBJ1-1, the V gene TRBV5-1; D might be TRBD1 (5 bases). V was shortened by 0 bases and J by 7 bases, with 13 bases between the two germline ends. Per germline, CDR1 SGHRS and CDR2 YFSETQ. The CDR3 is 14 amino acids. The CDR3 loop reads CASSLGRAGGEAFF. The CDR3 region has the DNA TGCGCCAGCAGCTTGGGGAGGGCCGGGGGTGAAGCTTTCTTT.

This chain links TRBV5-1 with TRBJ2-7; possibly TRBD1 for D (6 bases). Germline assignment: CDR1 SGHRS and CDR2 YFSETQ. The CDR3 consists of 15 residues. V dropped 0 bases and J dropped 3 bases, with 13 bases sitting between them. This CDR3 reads CASSLAGNRDYEQYF. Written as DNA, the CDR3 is TGCGCCAGCAGCTTGGCCGGCAACAGGGACTACGAGCAGTACTTC. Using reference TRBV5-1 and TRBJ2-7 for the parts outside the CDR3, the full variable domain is KAGVTQTPRYLIKTRGQQVTLSCSPISGHRSVSWYQQTPGQGLQFLFEYFSETQRNKGNFPGRFSGRQFSNSRSEMNVSTLELGDSALYLCASSLAGNRDYEQYFGPGTRLTVT.

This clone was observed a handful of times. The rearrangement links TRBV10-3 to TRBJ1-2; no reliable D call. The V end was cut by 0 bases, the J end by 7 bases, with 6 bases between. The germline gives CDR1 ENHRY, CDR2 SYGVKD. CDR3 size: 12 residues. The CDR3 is CAISESGGGYTF. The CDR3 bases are TGTGCCATCAGTGAGTCCGGCGGTGGCTACACCTTC.

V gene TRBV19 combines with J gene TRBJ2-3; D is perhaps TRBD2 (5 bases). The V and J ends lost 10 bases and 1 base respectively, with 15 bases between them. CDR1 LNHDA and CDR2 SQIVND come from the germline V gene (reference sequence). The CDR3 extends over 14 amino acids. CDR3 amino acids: CATSPGRGTDTQYF. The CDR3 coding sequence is TGTGCCACCTCCCCGGGAAGGGGCACAGATACGCAGTATTTT.

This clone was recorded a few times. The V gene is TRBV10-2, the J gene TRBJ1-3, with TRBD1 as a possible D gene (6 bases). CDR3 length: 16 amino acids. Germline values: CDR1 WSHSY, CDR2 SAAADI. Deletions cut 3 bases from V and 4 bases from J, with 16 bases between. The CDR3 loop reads CASSEVGAFGGNTIYF. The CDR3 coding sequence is TGCGCCAGCAGTGAAGTGGGGGCGTTCGGGGGAAACACCATATATTTT.

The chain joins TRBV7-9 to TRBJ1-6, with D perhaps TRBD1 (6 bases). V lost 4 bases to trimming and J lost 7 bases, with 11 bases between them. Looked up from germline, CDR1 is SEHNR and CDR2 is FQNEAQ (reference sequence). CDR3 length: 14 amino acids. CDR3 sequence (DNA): TGTGCCAGCAGCTCCGACAGGTACAATTCACCCCTCCACTTT. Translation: CASSSDRYNSPLHF. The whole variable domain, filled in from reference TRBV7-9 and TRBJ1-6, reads DTGVSQNPRHKITKRGQNVTFRCDPISEHNRLYWYRQTLGQGPEFLTYFQNEAQLEKSRLLSDRFSAERPKGSFSTLEIQRTEQGDSAMYLCASSSDRYNSPLHFGNGTRLTVT.

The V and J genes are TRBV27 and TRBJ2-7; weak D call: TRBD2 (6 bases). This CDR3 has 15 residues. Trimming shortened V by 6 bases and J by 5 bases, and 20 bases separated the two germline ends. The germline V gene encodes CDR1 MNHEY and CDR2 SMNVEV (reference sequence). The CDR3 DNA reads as TGTGCCAGCAGAAGCGATTCGGACTATAGCCACGAGCAGTACTTC. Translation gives CASRSDSDYSHEQYF.

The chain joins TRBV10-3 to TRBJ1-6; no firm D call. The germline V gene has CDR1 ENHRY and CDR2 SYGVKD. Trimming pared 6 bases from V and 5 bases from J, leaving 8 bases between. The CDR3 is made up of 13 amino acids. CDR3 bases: TGTGCCATCAGGAGACGGGATAATTCACCCCTCCACTTT. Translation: CAIRRRDNSPLHF.

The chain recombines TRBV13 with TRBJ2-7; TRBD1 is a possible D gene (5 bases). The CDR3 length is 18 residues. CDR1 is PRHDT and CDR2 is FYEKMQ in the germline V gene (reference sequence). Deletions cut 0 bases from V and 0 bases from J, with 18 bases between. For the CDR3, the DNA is TGTGCCAGCAGCTTAGGGGTCCCAAGGGGTGCCAACTCCTACGAGCAGTACTTC. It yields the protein CASSLGVPRGANSYEQYF. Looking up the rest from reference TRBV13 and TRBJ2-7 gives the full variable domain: AAGVIQSPRHLIKEKRETATLKCYPIPRHDTVYWYQQGPGQDPQFLISFYEKMQSDKGSIPDRFSAQQFSDYHSELNMSSLELGDSALYFCASSLGVPRGANSYEQYFGPGTRLTVT.

The CDR3 sequence is CASSPGGAPDYEQYF. The CDR3 DNA is TGTGCCAGCAGCCCCGGTGGGGCCCCTGACTACGAGCAGTACTTC. V usage is TRBV6-5 and J usage is TRBJ2-7; TRBD1 might be the D (5 bases). CDR1 is MNHEY, CDR2 SVGAGI, per germline. The CDR3 is 15 amino acids. With 6 bases removed from V and 3 bases from J, the gap between germline ends came to 18 bases.

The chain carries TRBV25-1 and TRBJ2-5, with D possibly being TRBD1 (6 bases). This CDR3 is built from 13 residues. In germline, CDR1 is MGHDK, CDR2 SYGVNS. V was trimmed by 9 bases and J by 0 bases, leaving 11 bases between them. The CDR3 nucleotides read TGTGCCAGTCTACAGGGAAACCAAGAGACCCAGTACTTC. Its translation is CASLQGNQETQYF.